This T cell receptor beta chain was captured by sequencing in a study of control samples from healthy donors and cancer patients. The CDR3 covers 11 residues. CDR1 is SGHDT, CDR2 YYEEEE, per germline. The ends were cut back, 4 bases at V and 7 bases at J, with 9 bases in the middle. Produced via immunoSEQ multiplex PCR; TCRdb's table is partial and in-frame only. The profile covers around 80,000 clones, with roughly 89% appearing a single time and approximately 18% taken by the ten largest. This sequence joins TRBV5-6 and TRBJ2-7, with D tentatively TRBD1 or TRBD2 (6 bases each). The sample comprised blood. The sequence derives from a man aged 50 or older in good health. CDR3 sequence (DNA): TGTGCCAGCAGCCGGAGGGGGGAGCAGTACTTC. Encoded protein: CASSRRGEQYF.